These 20 T cell receptor beta chains originate from one sample sequenced in a study of blood T cell repertoires in COVID-19. Using immunoSEQ multiplex PCR, the repertoire was profiled, and TCRdb retains in-frame clones only, with some absent. The sample consists of 250,000 to 300,000 clones, about four fifths of them appearing once. What was sequenced was PBMCs or T cells enriched from blood (not recorded which). The receptors shown here come from a man aged 35-49 years who had been exposed to COVID-19.

There are a few counts of this clone. The chain links TRBV6-5 to TRBJ2-3, with 7 bases that match TRBD2. This CDR3 has 13 residues. Germline loops: CDR1 MNHEY, CDR2 SVGAGI. V shed 11 bases and J 0 bases; nucleotides not matched to a gene: 5. The CDR3 region is CAAGGDSTDTQYF. CDR3 sequence (DNA): TGTGCCGCTGGGGGGGACAGCACAGATACGCAGTATTTT.

The chain combines TRBV19 with TRBJ2-2; 10 bases map to TRBD2. This CDR3 spans 16 amino acids. Trimming at V came to 2 bases and at J to 6 bases, leaving 6 bases not matched to a gene. The germline CDR1 and CDR2 sequences are LNHDA and SQIVND (reference sequence). CDR3 sequence (DNA): TGTGCCAGTAGTATAAACCTAGCGGGAGTATCCGGGGAGCTGTTTTTT. Its protein product is CASSINLAGVSGELFF.

V and J are TRBV5-1 and TRBJ1-1; possibly TRBD1 for D (6 bases). The V end lost 5 bases, the J end lost 0 bases, and 14 bases lay between the germline ends. The CDR3 runs to 15 residues. Per germline, CDR1 SGHRS and CDR2 YFSETQ. The CDR3 region has the DNA TGCGCCAGCAGGGTAAACGGACAGATGAACACTGAAGCTTTCTTT. This sequence encodes CASRVNGQMNTEAFF.

This clone has a handful of counts. The V and J genes are TRBV5-1 and TRBJ2-5; 9 bases are a match to TRBD1. With 3 bases clipped from V and 4 bases from J, the junction kept 7 bases outside the gene matches. This CDR3 region has 15 residues. The germline V gene has CDR1 SGHRS and CDR2 YFSETQ. CDR3 coding DNA: TGCGCCAGCAGCTCAATTCCGGGACAGGGAGAGACCCAGTACTTC. This encodes CASSSIPGQGETQYF. Complete variable domain (other parts from reference TRBV5-1 and TRBJ2-5): KAGVTQTPRYLIKTRGQQVTLSCSPISGHRSVSWYQQTPGQGLQFLFEYFSETQRNKGNFPGRFSGRQFSNSRSEMNVSTLELGDSALYLCASSSIPGQGETQYFGPGTRLLVL.

This clone appeared a few times. The genes are TRBV19 and TRBJ2-1; TRBD2 matches 10 bases. With 3 bases clipped from V and 8 bases from J, the junction kept 4 bases outside the gene matches. The CDR3 is 14 amino acids. Germline lookup yields CDR1 LNHDA and CDR2 SQIVND (reference sequence). CDR3 region: CASSMASGSYEQFF. As DNA, the CDR3 is TGTGCCAGTAGTATGGCTAGCGGGAGTTATGAGCAGTTCTTC.

This clone turned up a few times. J is TRBJ1-3 and V is TRBV20-1; tentatively, D is TRBD1 (5 bases). CDR1 and CDR2 from the germline V gene are DFQATT and SNEGSKA (reference sequence). V shed 3 bases and J shed 0 bases, with 15 bases lying between them. The CDR3 runs 16 residues. DNA of the CDR3: TGCAGTGCTAGTTATCAGGGTATCGGCTCTGGAAACACCATATATTTT. Residues: CSASYQGIGSGNTIYF.

The chain has TRBV5-5 and TRBJ2-5, with a tentative D call TRBD1 (6 bases). Between the trimmed V and J ends, which lost 0 bases and 2 bases, there was a span of 8 bases. The germline gives CDR1 SGHKS, CDR2 YYEKEE (reference sequence). CDR3 length: 14 residues. This CDR3 is CASSLAGQQETQYF. CDR3 sequence (DNA): TGTGCCAGCAGCTTGGCCGGACAGCAAGAGACCCAGTACTTC.

This clone was detected only a few times. This rearrangement joins TRBV7-8 to TRBJ2-1; TRBD2 matches at 8 bases. With V trimmed by 3 bases and J by 7 bases, 17 bases remained unmatched. Germline lookup yields CDR1 SGHVS and CDR2 FQNEAQ. This CDR3 is 18 amino acids long. The CDR3 bases are TGTGCCAGCAGCTTGACCGGGAGGGCCGGACTGGGTTATAATGAGCAGTTCTTC. The encoded protein is CASSLTGRAGLGYNEQFF.

V is TRBV4-2 and J is TRBJ1-1; weak D call: TRBD1 (5 bases). Trimming stripped 5 bases from V and 8 bases from J, with 12 bases between. Looked up from germline, CDR1 is LGHNA and CDR2 is YNFKEQ. The CDR3 contains 12 residues. The CDR3 protein is CASSGAGGEAFF. The DNA for the CDR3 is TGTGCCAGCAGCGGGGCGGGAGGAGAAGCTTTCTTT.

V usage is TRBV12-5 and J usage is TRBJ1-2; tentative D call: TRBD1 (5 bases). The germline CDR1 and CDR2 sequences are LGHNT and FRNRAP. The germline V and J ends were trimmed by 5 bases and 4 bases, with 11 bases remaining between them. The CDR3 runs to 13 residues. Here the CDR3 reads CASGPPGGYGYTF. The CDR3 nucleotides read TGTGCTAGTGGTCCCCCCGGGGGCTATGGCTACACCTTC.

This rearrangement joins TRBV5-1 to TRBJ2-5, with 9 nucleotides matching TRBD1. The J segment lost 3 bases and the V segment lost 4 bases, leaving 4 bases of the junction unmatched. The CDR3 sequence is 14 residues long. Germline CDR1 SGHRS, CDR2 YFSETQ. In DNA, the CDR3 is TGCGCCAGCAGCCGCCGGGACAGGGAAGAGACCCAGTACTTC. Encoded protein: CASSRRDREETQYF.

About this clone: In the same sample, other DNA sequences code for this CDR3. The J gene is TRBJ2-7, the V gene TRBV27; 12 bases line up with TRBD2. The CDR3 spans 14 residues. In germline, CDR1 is MNHEY, CDR2 SMNVEV (reference sequence). The ends lost 5 bases at V and 3 bases at J; junction bases unmatched: 2. The CDR3 is CASSELAGGYEQYF. CDR3 in DNA: TGTGCCAGCAGTGAACTAGCGGGGGGCTACGAGCAGTACTTC.

The chain links TRBV6-6 to TRBJ2-7, with a tentative D call TRBD2 (5 bases). The CDR3 is made up of 15 amino acids. Trimming stripped 2 bases from V and 7 bases from J, with 18 bases between. The V gene's germline CDR1 is MNHNY and CDR2 SVGAGI (reference sequence). The CDR3 is CASSYGMMVLAEQYF. CDR3 nucleotides: TGTGCCAGCAGTTACGGGATGATGGTTCTAGCAGAGCAGTACTTC.

This clone was recorded once. The CDR3 spells CASRNTKNTEAFF. The CDR3 DNA is TGTGCCAGCAGGAACACCAAGAACACTGAAGCTTTCTTT. J is TRBJ1-1 and V is TRBV5-6; D is uncertain. Trimming shortened V by 5 bases and J by 1 base, and 9 bases separated the two germline ends. The CDR3 totals 13 residues. Per germline, CDR1 SGHDT and CDR2 YYEEEE.

The CDR3 region has the DNA TGTGCCAGCAGCTTTGGAGCGGGAGGCCACTCAGATACGCAGTATTTT. This translates into CASSFGAGGHSDTQYF. This chain joins TRBV7-8 and TRBJ2-3, with TRBD2 matching over 9 bases. This CDR3 comprises 16 residues. J lost 4 bases, V lost 3 bases, and 8 bases had no gene match. The germline V gene has CDR1 SGHVS and CDR2 FQNEAQ.

This clone was seen more than once but under ten times. The chain combines TRBV18 with TRBJ1-2; D is possibly TRBD1 (5 bases). CDR3 length equals 16 residues. Germline CDR1 and CDR2: KGHSH and LQKENI. Trimming shortened V by 5 bases and J by 4 bases, and 20 bases separated the two germline ends. CDR3 in DNA: TGTGCCAGCTCAGACAGAACAGGAATGGGAAGCTATGGCTACACCTTC. Translating gives CASSDRTGMGSYGYTF.

The chain joins TRBV6-5 to TRBJ1-3; D not certain. Trimming left V 1 base short and J 0 bases short, with 10 bases between. Looked up from germline, CDR1 is MNHEY and CDR2 is SVGAGI. The CDR3 is 16 amino acids. Here the CDR3 reads CASSYWAGSSGNTIYF. CDR3 DNA sequence: TGTGCCAGCAGTTACTGGGCAGGTAGCTCTGGAAACACCATATATTTT.

The CDR3 DNA sequence: TGCAGCGCGCGGAAAAGACAGAAAAATCAGCCCCAGCATTTT. The encoded protein is CSARKRQKNQPQHF. This chain uses TRBV29-1 with TRBJ1-5; D might be TRBD1 (5 bases). V was shortened by 7 bases and J by 4 bases, with 17 bases between the two germline ends. This CDR3 is built from 14 residues. The germline gives CDR1 SQVTM, CDR2 ANQGSEA.

The chain combines TRBV2 with TRBJ2-7, with 7 positions matching TRBD1. The CDR3 length is 12 residues. The J segment lost 2 bases and the V segment lost 8 bases, leaving 3 bases of the junction unmatched. Germline V gene data show CDR1 as SNHLY and CDR2 as FYNNEI. DNA of the CDR3: TGTGCCAGCTCGACAGGGACCTACGAGCAGTACTTC. It codes for CASSTGTYEQYF.

Comment on this clone: An end of the junction does not agree with germline; a read error may underlie this. This sequence joins TRBV20-1 and TRBJ2-7; TRBD2 is a possible D gene (5 bases). The CDR3 contains 11 residues. Germline V gives CDR1 DFQATT, CDR2 SNEGSKA (reference sequence). The DNA of the CDR3 is TGCAGTGCCAGAGGTGGAGGAGAGCAGTACTTC. This sequence encodes CSARGGGEQYF.